This T cell receptor beta chain came from a study of cytomegalovirus exposure and HLA in healthy donors. Study at large: An earlier analysis found some 100 million unique TCR beta sequences from approximately 200 million T cells. General observations from the study: Analysis performed later found 16,000 or so TCR beta sequences associated with HLA alleles at 0.05 false discovery rate. A prior analysis recorded that most TCR beta V segments were productive about 87% or about 30% of the time.

A word on this clone: Its antigen is not identified.

With 60 Vbeta and 13 Jbeta primers, the PCR was carried out. Assay: immunoSEQ multiplex PCR; the TCRdb copy retains only in-frame clones and omits some. The sample has under 300,000 clones, roughly 88% seen once. Germline-derived CDR1 and CDR2 are SGHTS and YDEGEE. Trimming cost V 3 bases and J 5 bases, with 11 bases left between them. The CDR3 is made up of 13 amino acids. This sequence originates from a man aged 35-49 years in good health and CMV-seropositive. The sample comprised PBMCs. This chain connects TRBV5-8 to TRBJ2-5; a weak D match, TRBD2 (5 bases). The CDR3 loop reads CASSSAWRETQYF. CDR3 nucleotides: TGTGCCAGCAGCTCGGCCTGGAGGGAGACCCAGTACTTC.